The entry that follows covers one TCR beta chain sequence. The antigen is undetermined. This record comes from a study of cytomegalovirus exposure and HLA in healthy donors. The donors, nominally healthy at sampling, likely had unrecorded immune exposures. Whole-study results and caveats: Among the CMV-associated chains, a few were confirmed in vitro as specific for CMV antigens. Upon later analysis, HLA-associated TCR beta chains proved more clonally expanded than other, equally common chains. Highly shared sequence variants in one cluster were likely a sequencing artifact.

The PCR ran on 60 Vbeta and 13 Jbeta primers. Measured with immunoSEQ multiplex PCR; TCRdb has only the in-frame clones, and not every one. The sample contains more than 110,000 clones, roughly four fifths of which appear only once. Per the germline V gene, CDR1 is SQVTM and CDR2 is ANQGSEA. The CDR3 consists of 14 residues. V dropped 3 bases and J dropped 0 bases, with 10 bases sitting between them. This chain joins TRBV29-1 and TRBJ2-3; D not certain. The sample taken for sequencing was PBMCs. This TCR was recovered from a woman between 45 and 65 years old in good health and CMV-seronegative. The CDR3 loop is CSVEGSSSTDTQYF. The CDR3, as DNA: TGCAGCGTTGAGGGCAGTTCTAGCACAGATACGCAGTATTTT.